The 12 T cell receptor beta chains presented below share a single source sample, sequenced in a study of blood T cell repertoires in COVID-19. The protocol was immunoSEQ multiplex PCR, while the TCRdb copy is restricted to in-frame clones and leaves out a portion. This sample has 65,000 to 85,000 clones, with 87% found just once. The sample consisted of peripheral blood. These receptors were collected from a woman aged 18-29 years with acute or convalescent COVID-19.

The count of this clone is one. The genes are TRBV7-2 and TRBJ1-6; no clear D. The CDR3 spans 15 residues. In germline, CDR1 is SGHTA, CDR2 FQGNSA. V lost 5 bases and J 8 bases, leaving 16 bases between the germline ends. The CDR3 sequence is CASSEEGSIYSPLHF. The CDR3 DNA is TGTGCCAGCAGCGAAGAGGGTAGTATTTATTCACCCCTCCACTTT.

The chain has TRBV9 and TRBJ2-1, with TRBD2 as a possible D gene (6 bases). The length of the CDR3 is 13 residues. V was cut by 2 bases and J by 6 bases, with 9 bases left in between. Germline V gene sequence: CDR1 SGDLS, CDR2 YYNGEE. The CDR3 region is CASSVFSGNEQFF. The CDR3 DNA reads TGTGCCAGCAGCGTGTTTAGCGGCAATGAGCAGTTCTTC.

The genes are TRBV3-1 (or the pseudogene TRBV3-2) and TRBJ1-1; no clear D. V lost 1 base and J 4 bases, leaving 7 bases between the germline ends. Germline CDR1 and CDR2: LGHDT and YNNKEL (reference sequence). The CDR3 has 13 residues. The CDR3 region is CASSQAPGTEAFF. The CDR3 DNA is TGTGCCAGCAGCCAAGCCCCCGGCACTGAAGCTTTCTTT.

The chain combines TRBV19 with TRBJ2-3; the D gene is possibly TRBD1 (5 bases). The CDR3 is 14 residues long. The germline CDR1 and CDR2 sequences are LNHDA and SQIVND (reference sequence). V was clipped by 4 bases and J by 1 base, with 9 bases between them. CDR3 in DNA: TGTGCCAGTAGTACCCAGGGTCGCACAGATACGCAGTATTTT. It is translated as CASSTQGRTDTQYF.

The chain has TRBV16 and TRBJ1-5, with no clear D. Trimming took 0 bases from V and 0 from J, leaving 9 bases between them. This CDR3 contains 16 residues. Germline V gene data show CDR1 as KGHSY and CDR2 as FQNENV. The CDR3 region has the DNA TGTGCCAGCAGCCAATCGACATTAGATAGCAATCAGCCCCAGCATTTT. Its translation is CASSQSTLDSNQPQHF.

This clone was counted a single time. CDR3 nucleotides: TGTGCCAGCAACAGGGTTGGGAATTCACCCCTCCACTTT. Translation gives CASNRVGNSPLHF. The chain recombines TRBV2 with TRBJ1-6; the D gene is possibly TRBD1 (6 bases). Trimming stripped 7 bases from V and 7 bases from J, with 11 bases between. The germline CDR1 and CDR2 sequences are SNHLY and FYNNEI. The CDR3 has 13 amino acids.

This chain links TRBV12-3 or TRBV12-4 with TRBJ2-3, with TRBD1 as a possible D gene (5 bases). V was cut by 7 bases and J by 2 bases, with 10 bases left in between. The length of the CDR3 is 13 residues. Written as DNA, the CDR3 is TGTGCCAGCAACGGACACCTCACAGATACGCAGTATTTT. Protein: CASNGHLTDTQYF.

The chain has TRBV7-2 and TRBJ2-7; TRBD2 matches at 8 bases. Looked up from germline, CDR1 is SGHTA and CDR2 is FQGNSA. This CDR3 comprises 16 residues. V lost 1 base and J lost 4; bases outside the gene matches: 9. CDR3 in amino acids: CASSLGGASGPYEQYF. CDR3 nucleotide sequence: TGTGCCAGCAGCTTAGGGGGCGCTAGCGGGCCTTACGAGCAGTACTTC.

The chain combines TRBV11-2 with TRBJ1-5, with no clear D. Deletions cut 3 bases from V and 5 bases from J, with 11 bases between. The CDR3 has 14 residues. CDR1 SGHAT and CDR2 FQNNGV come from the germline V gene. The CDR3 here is CASSFSGEHQPQHF. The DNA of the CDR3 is TGTGCCAGCAGCTTTAGCGGGGAACATCAGCCCCAGCATTTT.

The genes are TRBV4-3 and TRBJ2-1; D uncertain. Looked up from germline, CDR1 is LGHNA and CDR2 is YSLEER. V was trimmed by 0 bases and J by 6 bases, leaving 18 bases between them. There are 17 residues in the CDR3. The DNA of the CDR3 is TGCGCCAGCAGCCAAGATCATCAAGAACAAAAAGTCAATGAGCAGTTCTTC. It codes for CASSQDHQEQKVNEQFF.

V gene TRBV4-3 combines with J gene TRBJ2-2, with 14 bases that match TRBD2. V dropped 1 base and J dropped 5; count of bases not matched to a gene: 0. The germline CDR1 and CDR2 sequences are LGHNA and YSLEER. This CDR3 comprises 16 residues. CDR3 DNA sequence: TGCGCCAGCAGCCAAGGGACTAGCGGGAGGACCGGGGAGCTGTTTTTT. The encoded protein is CASSQGTSGRTGELFF.

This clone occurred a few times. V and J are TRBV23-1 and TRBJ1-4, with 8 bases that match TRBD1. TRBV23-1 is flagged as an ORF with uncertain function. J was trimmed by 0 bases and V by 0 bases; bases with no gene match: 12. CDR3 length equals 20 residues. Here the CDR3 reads CASSQSGTGGYYATNEKLFF. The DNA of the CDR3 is TGCGCCAGCAGTCAATCGGGGACAGGTGGATATTATGCAACTAATGAAAAACTGTTTTTT.